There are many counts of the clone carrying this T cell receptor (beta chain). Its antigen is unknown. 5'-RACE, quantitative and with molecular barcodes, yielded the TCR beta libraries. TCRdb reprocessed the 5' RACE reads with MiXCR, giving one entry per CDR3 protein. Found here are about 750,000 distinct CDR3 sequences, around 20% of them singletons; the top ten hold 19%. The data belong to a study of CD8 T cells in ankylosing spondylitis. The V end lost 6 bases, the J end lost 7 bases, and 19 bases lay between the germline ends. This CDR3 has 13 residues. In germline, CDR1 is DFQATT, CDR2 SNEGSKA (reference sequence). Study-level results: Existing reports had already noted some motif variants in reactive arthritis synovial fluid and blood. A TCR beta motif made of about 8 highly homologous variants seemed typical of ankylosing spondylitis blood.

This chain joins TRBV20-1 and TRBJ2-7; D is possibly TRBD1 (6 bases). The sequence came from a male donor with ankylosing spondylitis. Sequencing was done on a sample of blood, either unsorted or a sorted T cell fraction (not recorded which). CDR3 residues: CSANLGTLLEQYF. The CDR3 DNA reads TGCAGTGCCAACCTGGGGACACTTTTGGAGCAGTACTTC.